This T cell receptor beta chain was captured in a study of monozygotic twins with inflammatory bowel disease. About this clonotype itself: Its target is not known.

Overall study results and limits: TCRbeta inverse Simpson diversity was decreased in IBD patients versus healthy co-twins. Healthy twins shared more clonotypes with others than IBD patients, most markedly active ones.

Germline CDR1 SGHTA, CDR2 FQGNSA. There are 15 residues in the CDR3. From its re-call of the 5' RACE reads, TCRdb lists each CDR3 protein once, without DNA. The table lists 330,000 or so distinct CDR3 sequences. This sequence joins TRBV7-2 and TRBJ2-3; TCRdb's D call of TRBD1 is untestable without DNA. The sample was blood. The sequence derives from a human donor with ulcerative colitis or Crohn's disease, or a healthy co-twin of an affected twin (not recorded which). The CDR3 loop reads CASSLEGVRTDTQYF.